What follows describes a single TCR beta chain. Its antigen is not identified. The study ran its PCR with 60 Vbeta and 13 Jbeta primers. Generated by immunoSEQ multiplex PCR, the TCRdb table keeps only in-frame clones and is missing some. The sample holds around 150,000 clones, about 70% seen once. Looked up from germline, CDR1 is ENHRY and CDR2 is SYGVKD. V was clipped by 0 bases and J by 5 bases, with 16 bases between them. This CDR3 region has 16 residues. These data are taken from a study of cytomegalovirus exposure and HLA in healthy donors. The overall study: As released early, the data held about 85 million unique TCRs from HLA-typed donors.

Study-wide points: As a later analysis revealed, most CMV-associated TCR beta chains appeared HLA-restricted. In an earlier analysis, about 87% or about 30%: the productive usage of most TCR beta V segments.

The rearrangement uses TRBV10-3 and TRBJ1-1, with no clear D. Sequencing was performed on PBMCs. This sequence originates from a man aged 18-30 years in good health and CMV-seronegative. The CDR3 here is CAISESTEQLSTEAFF. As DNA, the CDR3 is TGTGCCATCAGTGAGTCAACGGAACAGTTAAGTACTGAAGCTTTCTTT.